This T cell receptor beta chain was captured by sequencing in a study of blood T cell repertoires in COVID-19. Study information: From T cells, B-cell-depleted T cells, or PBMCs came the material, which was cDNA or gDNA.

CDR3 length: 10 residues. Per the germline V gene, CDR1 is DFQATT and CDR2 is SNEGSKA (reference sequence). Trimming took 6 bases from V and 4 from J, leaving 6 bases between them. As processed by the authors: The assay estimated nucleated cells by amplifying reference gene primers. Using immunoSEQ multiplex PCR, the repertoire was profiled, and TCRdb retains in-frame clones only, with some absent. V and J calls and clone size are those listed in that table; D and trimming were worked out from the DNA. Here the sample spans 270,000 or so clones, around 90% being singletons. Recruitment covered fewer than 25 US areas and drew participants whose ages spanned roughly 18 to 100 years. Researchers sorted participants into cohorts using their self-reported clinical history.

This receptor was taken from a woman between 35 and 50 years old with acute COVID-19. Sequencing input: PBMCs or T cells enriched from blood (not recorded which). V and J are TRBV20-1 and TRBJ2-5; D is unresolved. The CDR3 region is CSAWRETQYF. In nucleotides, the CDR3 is TGCAGTGCCTGGAGAGAGACCCAGTACTTC.